The sequence of this TCR beta chain was determined in a study of cytomegalovirus exposure and HLA in healthy donors. Findings and limits, study-wide: In an earlier analysis, about 87% or about 30%: the productive usage of most TCR beta V segments.

A note on this clone: Its antigen is unidentified.

CDR1 and CDR2 (germline): SGHTA, FQGNSA. The CDR3 extends over 15 amino acids. V was shortened by 6 bases and J by 3 bases, with 15 bases between the two germline ends. In the PCR, 60 Vbeta and 13 Jbeta primers were used. The method was immunoSEQ multiplex PCR; TCRdb's version includes in-frame clones alone and lacks a portion of them. This sample yields 120,000 to 150,000 clones, of which 75% to 85% are seen a single time; 5.5% to 7% belongs to the top ten. The rearrangement uses TRBV7-2 and TRBJ2-1; tentatively, D is TRBD1 (6 bases). The origin of this receptor is a middle-aged woman in good health and CMV-seropositive. Sequencing input: PBMCs. CDR3 nucleotides: TGTGCCAGCAGGCTACCGGGCAGGGGCTACAATGAGCAGTTCTTC. Its translation: CASRLPGRGYNEQFF.